This TCR beta chain was obtained from a study of T cell repertoires in cytomegalovirus infection (dated by TCRdb to the late 2010s). General notes on the study: The HLA type of each donor mattered for the analysis, because public TCR beta signatures pointed to carriage of CMV infection along with the matching HLA type. Broader findings and caveats from the paper: The ex vivo response was dominated by HLA-C-restricted CMV-specific TCR beta clonotypes, and the single most frequent clonotype in two of eight donors was supplied by these HLA-C-restricted clonotypes. In both this cohort and an independent cohort of more than 350 donors, the cumulative frequency of public TCR beta family members distinguished carriers of CMV infection plus the relevant HLA type.

There are many counts of this clonotype. Its target antigen remains unknown. No per-base quality is available; no much larger clone lies one base away. From cysteine to phenylalanine, the CDR3 is 15 amino acids long. The retained sequence is limited to the CDR3, 45 bases, with the frame set at the first base. Looking up the germline V gene (reference sequence) yields CDR1 SSHAT and CDR2 FNYEAQ. V lost 5 bases and J lost 1 base; the stretch between them is 11 bases long. The reads were generated on an Illumina HiSeq 1500. The public sequencing data were trimmed at Q25 with fastp and processed into clonotypes with MiXCR by TCRdb, which kept only in-frame beta chains. Entries are consolidated by CDR3 protein sequence, retaining the most common genes and DNA. This sample gives 150,000 to 200,000 distinct CDR3 sequences in total; 14% of them show up just once. Roughly 27% of the sample lies in the top ten.

The V and J segments used are TRBV7-7 and TRBJ2-2; TRBD1 might be the D gene, on 6 matching bases. The sample was PBMCs. This TCR came from a human donor in good health (CMV status not recorded). Some clones in this sample may be carry-over from other donors' samples. The nucleotides read TGTGCCAGCAGCGACTCAGGGGTGAACACCGGGGAGCTGTTTTTT. Its protein product is CASSDSGVNTGELFF.